The 28 T cell receptor beta chains listed next were all sequenced from one sample in a study of shared clonotypes between healthy human individuals. Positive CCR7 selection of CD45RO-negative cells yielded the naive CD8 cells, and terminally differentiated effector memory CD45RA+ cells were excluded. This table comes from immunoSEQ multiplex PCR, and its TCRdb copy is limited to in-frame clones, with some not included. The profile shows about 2.1 million clones, roughly 95% of them singletons. Sequencing input: naive CD8+ T cells from PBMCs. The receptors shown here come from a man in his late teens or twenties in good health. Some clones in this sample may be carry-over from other donors' samples.

This chain links TRBV7-6 with TRBJ2-1; D possibly matches TRBD1 or TRBD2 (5 bases each). Germline CDR1 and CDR2: SGHVS and FNYEAQ. The CDR3 loop spans 16 amino acids. The V and J ends lost 2 bases and 0 bases respectively, with 11 bases between them. Here the CDR3 DNA reads TGTGCCAGCAGCTTACTGGGGGTAAGCTCCTACAATGAGCAGTTCTTC. Its protein is CASSLLGVSSYNEQFF.

This chain joins TRBV6-5 and TRBJ1-5; 8 bases match TRBD1. This CDR3 is built from 15 residues. Germline V gene data show CDR1 as MNHEY and CDR2 as SVGAGI. Unmatched junction bases numbered 2, after V lost 0 bases and J lost 4 bases. This CDR3 reads CASSYSRQGNQPQHF. The CDR3, as DNA: TGTGCCAGCAGTTACTCGAGACAGGGGAATCAGCCCCAGCATTTT.

The J gene is TRBJ2-7, the V gene TRBV9; 7 nucleotides agree with TRBD1. CDR1 and CDR2 from the germline V gene are SGDLS and YYNGEE. V gave up 3 bases and J gave up 3 bases; unmatched junction bases: 9. The CDR3 has 15 amino acids. The CDR3: CASSASPGTVYEQYF. CDR3 sequence (DNA): TGTGCCAGCAGCGCCTCCCCCGGGACAGTCTACGAGCAGTACTTC.

On this clone: Within the sample, other DNA sequences also encode this same CDR3. The chain links TRBV9 to TRBJ2-1, with 8 positions matching TRBD2. Germline CDR1 reads SGDLS; CDR2 reads YYNGEE. V gave up 1 base and J gave up 5 bases; unmatched junction bases: 5. The CDR3 is made up of 15 amino acids. This CDR3 is CASSVSGRANNEQFF. DNA for the CDR3: TGTGCCAGCAGCGTAAGCGGGAGAGCAAACAATGAGCAGTTCTTC.

The chain joins TRBV30 to TRBJ1-6, with D unresolved. This CDR3 is 15 amino acids long. Germline V gene lookup returns CDR1 GTSNPN and CDR2 SVGIG (reference sequence). V was cut by 2 bases and J by 0 bases, with 8 bases left in between. As DNA, the CDR3 is TGTGCCTGGAGTTTAGCGAGCTCCTATAATTCACCCCTCCACTTT. Amino acids: CAWSLASSYNSPLHF.

The J gene is TRBJ1-5, the V gene TRBV7-9, with D maybe TRBD1 (5 bases). The ends were cut back, 7 bases at V and 7 bases at J, with 11 bases in the middle. The CDR3 length is 12 residues. Looked up from germline, CDR1 is SEHNR and CDR2 is FQNEAQ (reference sequence). CDR3: CASTDGGQPQHF. The CDR3 DNA reads TGTGCCAGCACTGATGGGGGGCAGCCCCAGCATTTT.

The chain has TRBV6-1 and TRBJ1-1; no reliable D call. This CDR3 is built from 10 residues. Germline V gene sequence: CDR1 MNHNS, CDR2 SASEGT. Trimming shortened V by 8 bases and J by 6 bases, and 7 bases separated the two germline ends. The CDR3 loop is CASPKAEAFF. The CDR3 DNA sequence: TGTGCCAGCCCTAAAGCTGAAGCTTTCTTT.

For this clone: Other DNA sequences from this sample encode an identical CDR3 as well. The chain uses TRBV9 and TRBJ2-1, with D perhaps matching TRBD2 (5 bases). This CDR3 spans 13 amino acids. CDR1 is SGDLS, CDR2 YYNGEE, per germline. Deletions cut 2 bases from V and 3 bases from J, with 6 bases between. In DNA form, the CDR3 reads TGTGCCAGCAGCGTCGGGGACTACAATGAGCAGTTCTTC. As protein: CASSVGDYNEQFF.

The chain links TRBV5-8 to TRBJ1-1; possible D gene TRBD1, 5 bases. The germline gives CDR1 SGHTS, CDR2 YDEGEE. The V gene lost 2 bases and the J gene lost 3 bases, with 11 bases spanning the gap. The CDR3 consists of 14 residues. Here the CDR3 reads CASSLGTGDTEAFF. The DNA of the CDR3 is TGTGCCAGCAGCTTAGGGACCGGGGACACTGAAGCTTTCTTT.

The chain links TRBV14 to TRBJ2-7; D is unresolved. This CDR3 has 14 residues. Per the germline V gene, CDR1 is SGHDN and CDR2 is FVKESK. V was shortened by 4 bases and J by 3 bases, with 13 bases between the two germline ends. The CDR3 loop is CASSRSTNLYEQYF. CDR3 nucleotides: TGTGCCAGCAGCCGGTCAACGAACCTCTACGAGCAGTACTTC.

This rearrangement joins TRBV27 to TRBJ2-3; D not certain. The CDR3 sequence is 16 residues long. Germline CDR1 is MNHEY and CDR2 is SMNVEV (reference sequence). V was shortened by 3 bases and J by 3 bases, with 16 bases between the two germline ends. CDR3 DNA: TGTGCCAGCAGTTTGAGTACCTTTTATCCAACAGATACGCAGTATTTT. Encoded protein: CASSLSTFYPTDTQYF.

The V call is TRBV7-9, the J call TRBJ2-1, with a possible D match to TRBD1 (6 bases). V lost 5 bases and J 0 bases, leaving 8 bases between the germline ends. Germline-derived CDR1 and CDR2 are SEHNR and FQNEAQ (reference sequence). The CDR3 is made up of 14 amino acids. The CDR3 loop is CASSEGVSYNEQFF. In DNA, the CDR3 is TGTGCCAGCAGCGAGGGGGTCTCCTACAATGAGCAGTTCTTC. Variable domain in full (rest from reference TRBV7-9 and TRBJ2-1): DTGVSQNPRHKITKRGQNVTFRCDPISEHNRLYWYRQTLGQGPEFLTYFQNEAQLEKSRLLSDRFSAERPKGSFSTLEIQRTEQGDSAMYLCASSEGVSYNEQFFGPGTRLTVL.

The chain has TRBV27 and TRBJ2-5; TRBD2 matches 7 bases. Germline loops: CDR1 MNHEY, CDR2 SMNVEV (reference sequence). V was clipped by 8 bases and J by 4 bases; unmatched bases: 13. CDR3 size: 15 residues. CDR3 in amino acids: CASGTGTISVETQYF. CDR3 in DNA: TGTGCCAGCGGGACGGGGACTATTTCTGTAGAGACCCAGTACTTC.

The chain carries TRBV19 and TRBJ2-1; D remains ambiguous. The CDR3 is 12 amino acids. Trimming removed 2 bases from V and 8 bases from J, with 7 bases in between. Germline CDR1 is LNHDA and CDR2 is SQIVND (reference sequence). The CDR3 protein is CASSITGDEQFF. CDR3 bases: TGTGCCAGTAGTATAACCGGTGATGAGCAGTTCTTC. Based on the CDR3 plus reference TRBV19 and TRBJ2-1, the full variable domain is DGGITQSPKYLFRKEGQNVTLSCEQNLNHDAMYWYRQDPGQGLRLIYYSQIVNDFQKGDIAEGYSVSREKKESFPLTVTSAQKNPTAFYLCASSITGDEQFFGPGTRLTVL.

This chain connects TRBV2 to TRBJ2-7, with TRBD1 as a possible D gene (5 bases). The CDR3 runs to 14 residues. Germline V CDR1 and CDR2: SNHLY, FYNNEI. V lost 1 base and J 4 bases, leaving 11 bases between the germline ends. This CDR3 is CASSEGGVGYEQYF. In nucleotides, the CDR3 is TGTGCCAGCAGTGAAGGGGGCGTTGGTTACGAGCAGTACTTC.

V usage is TRBV7-3 and J usage is TRBJ1-2; the D gene is possibly TRBD1 (6 bases). The CDR3 extends over 17 amino acids. Germline V CDR1 and CDR2: SGHTA, FQGTGA. V was cut by 0 bases and J by 1 base, with 15 bases left in between. CDR3 in DNA: TGTGCCAGCAGCTTAACGGGGTCCCAGGGGAATAACTATGGCTACACCTTC. It specifies CASSLTGSQGNNYGYTF.

This rearrangement joins TRBV27 to TRBJ2-7; D remains ambiguous. CDR3 size: 13 residues. Germline V gene lookup returns CDR1 MNHEY and CDR2 SMNVEV (reference sequence). V lost 5 bases to trimming and J lost 5 bases, with 13 bases between them. CDR3 loop: CASSPTPNNEQYF. DNA of the CDR3: TGTGCCAGCAGTCCGACCCCCAATAACGAGCAGTACTTC.

Only one count was recorded for this clone. The J gene is TRBJ2-1, the V gene TRBV10-3; TRBD2 matches at 9 bases. CDR3 length equals 15 residues. Trimming took 3 bases from V and 4 from J; bases not matched to a gene: 4. Per germline, CDR1 ENHRY and CDR2 SYGVKD. This chain's CDR3 is CAISERTSAYNEQFF. The CDR3, as DNA: TGTGCCATCAGTGAAAGGACTAGCGCTTACAATGAGCAGTTCTTC.

The chain employs TRBV29-1 and TRBJ2-7, with 13 positions matching TRBD2. The CDR3 consists of 18 residues. Germline CDR1 is SQVTM and CDR2 is ANQGSEA. V lost 3 bases, J lost 0 bases, and 11 bases stayed unmatched. The CDR3 DNA follows: TGCAGCGTTGAGCTGGTACTAGCGGGAGGGGGGGGCTCCTACGAGCAGTACTTC. Amino acids: CSVELVLAGGGGSYEQYF.

The chain has TRBV7-9 and TRBJ1-6, with a weak D call TRBD1 (6 bases). This CDR3 is built from 15 residues. CDR1 is SEHNR, CDR2 FQNEAQ, per germline (reference sequence). V was shortened by 1 base and J by 7 bases, with 11 bases between the two germline ends. The CDR3 sequence: CASSLGGQTNSPLHF. For the CDR3, the DNA is TGTGCCAGCAGCTTAGGAGGACAGACAAATTCACCCCTCCACTTT.

CDR3 nucleotide sequence: TGTGCCTGGAGACTAGCGGAGCTCTACGAGCAGTACTTC. This encodes CAWRLAELYEQYF. V and J are TRBV30 and TRBJ2-7; 8 bases agree with TRBD2. The CDR3 extends over 13 amino acids. Trimming at V came to 3 bases and at J to 3 bases, leaving 4 bases not matched to a gene. The V gene's germline CDR1 is GTSNPN and CDR2 SVGIG (reference sequence).

This clone was seen only once. J is TRBJ1-5 and V is TRBV30, with D unclear. The V and J ends lost 3 bases and 7 bases respectively, with 13 bases between them. Germline CDR1 and CDR2: GTSNPN and SVGIG (reference sequence). The CDR3 sequence is 13 residues long. CDR3 in amino acids: CAWSIGREQPQHF. The CDR3, as DNA: TGTGCCTGGAGCATCGGACGGGAGCAGCCCCAGCATTTT.

The chain is built from TRBV6-5 and TRBJ1-2; D remains ambiguous. Germline-derived CDR1 and CDR2 are MNHEY and SVGAGI. The length of the CDR3 is 15 residues. V was trimmed by 0 bases and J by 6 bases, leaving 14 bases between them. In DNA form, the CDR3 reads TGTGCCAGCAGTTACTCGAGGGATTTAAGAAATGGCTACACCTTC. It specifies CASSYSRDLRNGYTF.

The chain joins TRBV5-1 to TRBJ2-5; D gene ambiguous. CDR3 size: 12 residues. Trimming took 4 bases from V and 0 from J, leaving 4 bases between them. The V gene's germline CDR1 is SGHRS and CDR2 YFSETQ. CDR3 sequence (DNA): TGCGCCAGCAGCCCGTACCAAGAGACCCAGTACTTC. This translates into CASSPYQETQYF. Together with reference TRBV5-1 and TRBJ2-5, the CDR3 gives the full variable domain: KAGVTQTPRYLIKTRGQQVTLSCSPISGHRSVSWYQQTPGQGLQFLFEYFSETQRNKGNFPGRFSGRQFSNSRSEMNVSTLELGDSALYLCASSPYQETQYFGPGTRLLVL.

Concerning this clone itself: Being one base from a much bigger clone, this may be a read error. The gene calls are TRBV2 and TRBJ2-7; a possible D gene is TRBD1 (6 bases). Trimming stripped 5 bases from V and 2 bases from J, with 10 bases between. This CDR3 is built from 13 residues. Germline CDR1 SNHLY, CDR2 FYNNEI. The CDR3 DNA reads TGTGCCAGCAGTTATGGACAGACCTACGAGCAGTACTTC. This codes for CASSYGQTYEQYF.

V usage is TRBV7-9 and J usage is TRBJ2-7; no firm D call. Trimming shortened V by 8 bases and J by 0 bases, and 11 bases separated the two germline ends. CDR1 and CDR2 from the germline V gene are SEHNR and FQNEAQ (reference sequence). This CDR3 region has 13 residues. The CDR3 loop is CASVAQNSYEQYF. As DNA, the CDR3 is TGTGCCAGCGTCGCACAGAACTCCTACGAGCAGTACTTC.

The V and J genes are TRBV9 and TRBJ1-1; D is undetermined. Germline CDR1 SGDLS, CDR2 YYNGEE. The CDR3 sequence is 15 residues long. The germline V and J ends were trimmed by 4 bases and 6 bases, with 19 bases remaining between them. Written as DNA, the CDR3 is TGTGCCAGCAGCTTACGACCCCGGGAGGGCCCTGAAGCTTTCTTT. This sequence encodes CASSLRPREGPEAFF.

V gene TRBV28 combines with J gene TRBJ1-2, with D perhaps matching TRBD1 (5 bases). V was cut by 2 bases and J by 2 bases, with 18 bases left in between. The CDR3 loop spans 17 amino acids. The V gene's germline CDR1 is MDHEN and CDR2 SYDVKM. The CDR3 nucleotides read TGTGCCAGCAGTTTACGGGAACCGGGACCCAAGAACTATGGCTACACCTTC. It is translated as CASSLREPGPKNYGYTF.